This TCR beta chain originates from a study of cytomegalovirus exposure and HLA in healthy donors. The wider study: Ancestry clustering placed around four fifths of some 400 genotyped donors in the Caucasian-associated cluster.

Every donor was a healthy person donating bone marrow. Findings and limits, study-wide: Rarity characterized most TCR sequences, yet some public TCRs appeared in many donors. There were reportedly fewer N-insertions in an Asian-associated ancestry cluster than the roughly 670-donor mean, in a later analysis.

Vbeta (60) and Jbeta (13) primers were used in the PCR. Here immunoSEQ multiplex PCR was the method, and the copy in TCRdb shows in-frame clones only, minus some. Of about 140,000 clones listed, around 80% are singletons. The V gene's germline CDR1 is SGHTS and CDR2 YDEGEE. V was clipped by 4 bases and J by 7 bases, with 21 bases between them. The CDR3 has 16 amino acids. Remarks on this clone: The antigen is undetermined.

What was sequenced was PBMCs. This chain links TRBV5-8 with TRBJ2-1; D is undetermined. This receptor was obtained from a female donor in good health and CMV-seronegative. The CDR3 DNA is TGTGCCAGCAGCGACCTCGGGTCCCTTAGGTTGAATGAGCAGTTCTTC. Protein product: CASSDLGSLRLNEQFF. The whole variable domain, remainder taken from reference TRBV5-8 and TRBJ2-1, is EAGVTQSPTHLIKTRGQQATLRCSPISGHTSVYWYQQALGLGLQFLLWYDEGEERNRGNFPPRFSGRQFPNYSSELNVNALELEDSALYLCASSDLGSLRLNEQFFGPGTRLTVL.